Listed below are T cell receptor beta chains from one sample, sequenced in a study of early T cells in non-severe SARS-CoV-2 infection. TCRdb re-analysed the 5' RACE reads in MiXCR, keeping a single row per CDR3 protein. The table shows around 70,000 distinct CDR3 sequences, with about a tenth occurring only once. Sequencing was carried out using whole blood. The receptor source for this set is an adult who was a healthcare worker with PCR-confirmed SARS-CoV-2 infection or an uninfected control (not recorded which). Both conserved end residues are part of each CDR3. A D gene is named only where the DNA matches it firmly. Clone size is stated in some rows and not others, as once, few, many or a class when expanded.

J,V,D,size,CDR3,DNA
TRBJ2-7,TRBV6-6,-,many,CASSYGSGEQYF,TGTGCCAGCAGTTACGGGAGCGGGGAGCAGTACTTC
TRBJ2-1,TRBV30,TRBD2,few,CAWTSGHNEQFF,TGTGCCTGGACTAGCGGACACAATGAGCAGTTCTTC
TRBJ2-7,TRBV9,-,many,CASSPGGGVEGPFSYEQYF,TGTGCCAGCAGCCCCGGCGGAGGGGTCGAGGGCCCGTTCTCCTACGAGCAGTACTTC
TRBJ2-7,TRBV21-1,-,few,CASSNLWTGRCEQYF,TGTGCCAGCAGCAATCTGTGGACAGGGCGGTGCGAGCAGTACTTC
TRBJ2-3,TRBV7-9,-,-,CASSPLGFTDTQYF,TGTGCCAGCAGCCCCTTGGGCTTCACAGATACGCAGTATTTT
TRBJ1-2,TRBV28,TRBD1,few,CASSFTTGQGTNYGYTF,TGTGCCAGCAGTTTTACTACTGGACAGGGGACTAACTATGGCTACACCTTC
TRBJ1-1,TRBV7-8,-,many,CASSLEQASMNTEAFF,TGTGCCAGCAGCTTAGAACAAGCCAGCATGAACACTGAAGCTTTCTTT
TRBJ1-2,TRBV28,-,-,CASSSPGFYGYTF,TGTGCCAGCAGTTCGCCAGGGTTCTATGGCTACACCTTC
TRBJ2-7,TRBV20-1,-,-,CSAVEVEQYF,TGCAGTGCTGTAGAAGTCGAGCAGTACTTC
TRBJ2-6,TRBV7-3,TRBD1,few,CASSPGQSSGANVLTF,TGTGCCAGCAGCCCGGGACAGAGCTCTGGGGCCAACGTCCTGACTTTC
TRBJ2-4,TRBV12-3/TRBV12-4,-,many,CASSEVENIQYF,TGTGCCAGCAGTGAGGTGGAGAACATTCAGTACTTC
TRBJ1-5,TRBV19,TRBD1,many,CASSTTGTNSNQPQHF,TGTGCCAGTAGCACGACAGGGACTAACAGCAATCAGCCCCAGCATTTT
TRBJ2-7,TRBV20-1,TRBD2,-,CSARDPTSGSYEQYF,TGCAGTGCTAGAGATCCGACTAGCGGGAGCTACGAGCAGTACTTC
TRBJ2-7,TRBV6-2/TRBV6-3,TRBD2,few,CASKGTSVYEQYF,TGTGCGAGCAAGGGGACTAGCGTCTACGAGCAGTACTTC
TRBJ2-2,TRBV2,TRBD2,-,CASLRRLAGGTGELFF,TGTGCCAGCCTCAGGCGGCTGGCGGGAGGTACCGGGGAGCTGTTTTTT
TRBJ1-2,TRBV5-6,TRBD1,few,CASSWRDRAGYTF,TGTGCCAGCAGCTGGCGGGACAGGGCTGGCTACACCTTC
TRBJ2-5,TRBV5-1,TRBD1,-,CASSPGQPQETQYF,TGCGCCAGCAGCCCGGGACAGCCCCAAGAGACCCAGTACTTC
TRBJ1-6,TRBV9,-,many,CASSVSATDSPLHF,TGTGCCAGCAGCGTAAGTGCCACAGACTCACCCCTCCACTTT
TRBJ1-5,TRBV20-1,-,many,CSAVREGTYSNQPQHF,TGCAGTGCGGTCCGGGAGGGCACTTATAGCAATCAGCCCCAGCATTTT
TRBJ1-2,TRBV4-3,-,-,CASRPNIVSYGYTF,TGCGCCAGCCGACCAAATATAGTCTCCTATGGCTACACCTTC
TRBJ1-1,TRBV9,-,-,CASSADSLGAFEAFF,TGTGCCAGCAGCGCGGACAGTTTGGGAGCCTTTGAAGCTTTCTTT
TRBJ2-1,TRBV7-6,TRBD1,-,CASSRGPGQVDNEQFF,TGTGCCAGCAGCCGAGGTCCGGGACAGGTAGACAATGAGCAGTTCTTC
TRBJ1-1,TRBV5-4,TRBD1,many,CASSNRGTPAEAFF,TGTGCCAGCAGCAACAGGGGCACCCCAGCTGAAGCTTTCTTT
TRBJ2-1,TRBV19,TRBD2,-,CACSIDGLGGSAYNEQFF,TGTGCCTGTAGTATAGACGGGCTGGGCGGGAGTGCCTACAATGAGCAGTTCTTC
TRBJ2-6,TRBV18,-,many,CASSLGSGANVLTF,TGTGCCAGCTCACTTGGCTCTGGGGCCAACGTCCTGACTTTC
TRBJ1-6,TRBV20-1,TRBD1,-,CSAREQGQNNSPLHF,TGCAGTGCTCGCGAACAGGGGCAGAATAATTCACCCCTCCACTTT
TRBJ2-5,TRBV28,-,many,CASSSKETQYF,TGTGCCAGCAGTTCTAAAGAGACCCAGTACTTC
TRBJ1-4,TRBV30,-,few,CAWSLGLSDEKLFF,TGTGCCTGGAGTTTGGGGTTGTCGGATGAAAAACTGTTTTTT
TRBJ1-1,TRBV5-6,-,-,CASTRGQEAFF,TGTGCCAGCACCCGGGGGCAGGAAGCTTTCTTT
TRBJ1-1,TRBV2,-,few,CASTPSGSTEAFF,TGTGCCAGCACACCTTCAGGGAGCACTGAAGCTTTCTTT
TRBJ1-5,TRBV20-1,-,-,CSARDGNQPQHF,TGCAGTGCTAGAGATGGCAATCAGCCCCAGCATTTT
TRBJ2-5,TRBV11-1,-,-,CASSYHSAYQETQYF,TGTGCCAGCAGCTACCATAGCGCTTACCAAGAGACCCAGTACTTC
TRBJ1-3,TRBV20-1,-,few,CSAPDGRTTENTIYF,TGCAGTGCACCTGACGGAAGGACCACTGAAAACACCATATATTTT
TRBJ2-6,TRBV30,-,-,CAWSEGTFISGANVLTF,TGTGCCTGGAGTGAAGGGACATTTATCTCTGGGGCCAACGTCCTGACTTTC
TRBJ1-4,TRBV25-1,-,many,CASLYRGKLFF,TGTGCCAGCCTTTACCGTGGAAAACTGTTTTTT
TRBJ1-6,TRBV30,-,few,CAWSFWEGSPLHF,TGTGCCTGGAGTTTCTGGGAGGGTTCACCCCTCCACTTT
TRBJ2-3,TRBV6-1,-,few,CASSEMVQIPFTDTQYF,TGTGCCAGCAGTGAAATGGTTCAAATCCCTTTCACAGATACGCAGTATTTT
TRBJ2-7,TRBV5-6,-,many,CASSLGGREQYF,TGTGCCAGCAGCTTGGGGGGCCGCGAGCAGTACTTC
TRBJ2-1,TRBV23-1,-,few,CASTPGRSYNEQFF,TGCGCCAGCACGCCAGGGCGATCCTACAATGAGCAGTTCTTC
TRBJ2-1,TRBV7-6,TRBD2,-,CASTPMAGGSYNEQFF,TGTGCCAGCACCCCAATGGCGGGAGGGTCCTACAATGAGCAGTTCTTC
TRBJ1-5,TRBV6-1,-,few,CASSVRTVRQPQHF,TGTGCCAGCAGTGTGCGGACAGTCCGTCAGCCCCAGCATTTT
TRBJ2-1,TRBV19,-,many,CASSVGVYAGTYNEQFF,TGTGCCAGTAGTGTCGGGGTTTATGCGGGGACCTACAATGAGCAGTTCTTC
TRBJ1-2,TRBV2,-,few,CASSERDYGYTF,TGTGCCAGCAGTGAAAGGGACTATGGCTACACCTTC
TRBJ1-4,TRBV10-3,-,few,CAISDGNEKLFF,TGTGCCATCAGTGACGGGAATGAAAAACTGTTTTTT
TRBJ2-1,TRBV10-3,-,many,CAISLPRARSSYNEQFF,TGTGCCATCAGTCTCCCCCGGGCTAGGAGCTCCTACAATGAGCAGTTCTTC
TRBJ2-3,TRBV7-2,-,few,CASSLFRQGSADTQYF,TGTGCCAGCAGCTTATTCCGCCAGGGGAGTGCAGATACGCAGTATTTT